This T cell receptor (beta chain) was identified in a study of shared clonotypes between healthy human individuals. The table came from immunoSEQ multiplex PCR; TCRdb's copy has only in-frame clones and leaves some out. In the table there are about 470,000 clones, about 85% of which are singletons. V lost 0 bases to trimming and J lost 9 bases, with 10 bases between them. The CDR3 runs 14 residues. Per germline, CDR1 SGDLS and CDR2 YYNGEE. This clonotype was obtained from a woman between 40 and 55 years old in good health. Some clones in this sample may be carry-over from other donors' samples. V and J are TRBV9 and TRBJ1-6; D not certain. The specimen sequenced was PBMCs. The CDR3 coding sequence is TGTGCCAGCAGCGTAGATAGTCAGAGTTCACCCCTCCACTTT. This gives the protein CASSVDSQSSPLHF.